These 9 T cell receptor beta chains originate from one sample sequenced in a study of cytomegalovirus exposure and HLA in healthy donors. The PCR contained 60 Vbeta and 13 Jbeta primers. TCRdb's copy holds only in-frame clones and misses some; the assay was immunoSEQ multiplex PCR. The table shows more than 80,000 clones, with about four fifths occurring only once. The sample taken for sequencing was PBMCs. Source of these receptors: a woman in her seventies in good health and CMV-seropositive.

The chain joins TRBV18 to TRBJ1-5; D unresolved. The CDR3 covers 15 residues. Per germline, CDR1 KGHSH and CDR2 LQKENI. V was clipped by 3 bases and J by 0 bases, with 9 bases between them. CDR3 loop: CASSPGLDSNQPQHF. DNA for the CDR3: TGTGCCAGCTCACCCGGACTGGATAGCAATCAGCCCCAGCATTTT.

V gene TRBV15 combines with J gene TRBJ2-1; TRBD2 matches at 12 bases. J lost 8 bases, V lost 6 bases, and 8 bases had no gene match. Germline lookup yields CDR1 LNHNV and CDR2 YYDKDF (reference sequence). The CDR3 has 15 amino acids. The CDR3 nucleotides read TGTGCCACCAGGCAGGGGCTAGCGGGAGGGGATGAGCAGTTCTTC. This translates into CATRQGLAGGDEQFF.

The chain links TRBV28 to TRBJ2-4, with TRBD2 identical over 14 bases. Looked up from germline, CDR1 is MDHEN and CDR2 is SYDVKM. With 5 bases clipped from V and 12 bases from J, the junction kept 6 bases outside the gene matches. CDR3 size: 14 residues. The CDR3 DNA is TGTGCCAGCAGTCCCCGACTAGCGGGGGGGCATCAGTACTTC. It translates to CASSPRLAGGHQYF.

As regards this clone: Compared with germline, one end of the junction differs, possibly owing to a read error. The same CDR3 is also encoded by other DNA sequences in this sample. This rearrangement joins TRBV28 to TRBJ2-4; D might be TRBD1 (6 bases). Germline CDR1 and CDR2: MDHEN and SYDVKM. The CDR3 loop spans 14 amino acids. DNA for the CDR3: TGTGCTAGCAGCTTACAGGGAACCAAAAACATTCAGTACTTC. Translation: CASSLQGTKNIQYF. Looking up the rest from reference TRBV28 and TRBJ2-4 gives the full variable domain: DVKVTQSSRYLVKRTGEKVFLECVQDMDHENMFWYRQDPGLGLRLIYFSYDVKMKEKGDIPEGYSVSREKKERFSLILESASTNQTSMYLCASSLQGTKNIQYFGAGTRLSVL.

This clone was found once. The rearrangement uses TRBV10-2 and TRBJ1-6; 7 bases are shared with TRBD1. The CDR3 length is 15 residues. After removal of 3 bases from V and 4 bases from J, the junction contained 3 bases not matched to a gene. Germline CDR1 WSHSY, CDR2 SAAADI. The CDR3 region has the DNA TGCGCCAGCAGTGAACAGGGGAGGTATAATTCACCCCTCCACTTT. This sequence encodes CASSEQGRYNSPLHF.

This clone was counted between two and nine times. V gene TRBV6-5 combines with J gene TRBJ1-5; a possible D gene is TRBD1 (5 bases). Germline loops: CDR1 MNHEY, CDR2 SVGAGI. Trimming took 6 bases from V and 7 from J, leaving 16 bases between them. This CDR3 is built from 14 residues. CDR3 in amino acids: CASSPGGGVQPQHF. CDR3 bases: TGTGCCAGCAGCCCCGGGGGGGGTGTCCAGCCCCAGCATTTT.

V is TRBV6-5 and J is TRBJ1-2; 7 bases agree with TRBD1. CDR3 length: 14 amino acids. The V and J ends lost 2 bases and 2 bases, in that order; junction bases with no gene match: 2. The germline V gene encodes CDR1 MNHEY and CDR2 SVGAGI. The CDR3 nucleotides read TGTGCCAGCAGTTACGGACAGGAAAACTATGGCTACACCTTC. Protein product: CASSYGQENYGYTF.

CDR3 DNA sequence: TGTGCCAGCTCACCAACGGGCTTCGTTGGGGGGGGCACTGAAGCTTTCTTT. This sequence encodes CASSPTGFVGGGTEAFF. The chain uses TRBV18 and TRBJ1-1; a possible D gene is TRBD1 (5 bases). The V and J ends lost 2 bases and 4 bases respectively, with 20 bases between them. CDR3 length: 17 amino acids. Germline loops: CDR1 KGHSH, CDR2 LQKENI.

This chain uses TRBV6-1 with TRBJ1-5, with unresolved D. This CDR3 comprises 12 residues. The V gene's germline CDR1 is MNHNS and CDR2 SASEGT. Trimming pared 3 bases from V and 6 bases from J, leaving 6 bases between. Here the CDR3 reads CASSETIQPQHF. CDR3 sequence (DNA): TGTGCCAGCAGTGAGACAATTCAGCCCCAGCATTTT.